The next 19 T cell receptor beta chains were all read from a single sample in a study of CD8 T cells in ankylosing spondylitis. Study outcomes and limitations: One TCR beta motif, made up of eight highly homologous variants, appeared characteristic of ankylosing spondylitis blood.

No cognate antigen is known for these TCRs. TCRdb re-analysed the 5' RACE reads in MiXCR, keeping a single row per CDR3 protein. The sample holds approximately 550,000 distinct CDR3 sequences, roughly 13% seen once. Specimen: blood, either unsorted or a sorted T cell fraction (not recorded which). The receptor set was obtained from a male donor with ankylosing spondylitis.

This clonotype was found a few times. The chain carries TRBV20-1 and TRBJ2-7; D is uncertain. Germline V lookup: CDR1 DFQATT, CDR2 SNEGSKA (reference sequence). Between the trimmed V and J ends, which lost 6 bases and 4 bases, there was a span of 16 bases. CDR3 length: 13 residues. Written as DNA, the CDR3 is TGCAGTGCCTTGGACCGGCCACCTTACGAGCAGTACTTC. Amino acids: CSALDRPPYEQYF.

This clonotype came up many times. V gene TRBV7-2 combines with J gene TRBJ2-1; 10 nucleotides match TRBD1. With 5 bases clipped from V and 7 bases from J, the junction kept 2 bases outside the gene matches. The CDR3 totals 13 residues. In germline, CDR1 is SGHTA, CDR2 FQGNSA. CDR3 DNA sequence: TGTGCCAGCAGCCGGGACAGGGGTAATGAGCAGTTCTTC. Translated: CASSRDRGNEQFF. Based on the CDR3 plus reference TRBV7-2 and TRBJ2-1, the full variable domain is GAGVSQSPSNKVTEKGKDVELRCDPISGHTALYWYRQSLGQGLEFLIYFQGNSAPDKSGLPSDRFSAERTGGSVSTLTIQRTQQEDSAVYLCASSRDRGNEQFFGPGTRLTVL.

The chain carries TRBV7-6 and TRBJ2-3; 9 bases align to TRBD1. V lost 4 bases and J lost 3; bases outside the gene matches: 8. Germline-derived CDR1 and CDR2 are SGHVS and FNYEAQ. The CDR3 totals 16 residues. This CDR3 is CASSSIPGQGTDTQYF. Here the CDR3 DNA reads TGTGCCAGCAGCTCAATCCCGGGACAGGGAACAGATACGCAGTATTTT.

This clonotype was detected a few times. The rearrangement uses TRBV11-2 and TRBJ2-1; D gene unclear. Trimming cost V 2 bases and J 0 bases, with 8 bases left between them. The CDR3 extends over 15 amino acids. Germline loops: CDR1 SGHAT, CDR2 FQNNGV. The CDR3 is CASSLIRSSYNEQFF. For the CDR3, the DNA is TGTGCCAGCAGCTTAATTAGGAGCTCCTACAATGAGCAGTTCTTC.

This clonotype was seen more than once but under ten times. The chain couples TRBV3-1 to TRBJ2-7, with a tentative D call TRBD1 (5 bases). Germline assignment: CDR1 LGHDT and CDR2 YNNKEL (reference sequence). Between the trimmed V and J ends, which lost 6 bases and 2 bases, there was a span of 14 bases. CDR3 length equals 14 residues. CDR3 in amino acids: CASSPDTSAYEQYF. CDR3 nucleotides: TGTGCCAGCAGTCCGGACACCTCTGCCTACGAGCAGTACTTC.

The chain carries TRBV11-2 and TRBJ2-2; the D gene is possibly TRBD1 (5 bases). Trimming removed 5 bases at V and 1 base at J, with 8 bases between. This CDR3 region has 14 residues. Germline assignment: CDR1 SGHAT and CDR2 FQNNGV. The chain's CDR3 is CASSVDRNTGELFF. CDR3 sequence (DNA): TGTGCCAGCAGCGTTGACAGGAACACCGGGGAGCTGTTTTTT.

The chain links TRBV20-1 to TRBJ2-2; 8 bases are a match to TRBD1. From germline, CDR1 is DFQATT and CDR2 SNEGSKA (reference sequence). The CDR3 loop spans 13 amino acids. Germline trimming cut 7 bases from V and 4 bases from J; bases unmatched to any gene: 5. CDR3 region: CSGTGGLTGELFF. CDR3 DNA: TGCAGTGGCACAGGGGGTCTCACCGGGGAGCTGTTTTTT.

The rearrangement uses TRBV20-1 and TRBJ2-7; D remains unclear. The CDR3 runs 10 residues. Looked up from germline, CDR1 is DFQATT and CDR2 is SNEGSKA (reference sequence). V gave up 6 bases and J gave up 5 bases, with 8 bases separating them. CDR3 in DNA: TGCAGTGCCCTGGGCAACGAGCAGTACTTC. This codes for CSALGNEQYF.

This clonotype turned up a few times. The chain links TRBV11-2 to TRBJ1-5; 8 nucleotides line up with TRBD1. This CDR3 region has 14 residues. The trim removed 4 bases at V and 6 bases at J, leaving 5 bases unmatched. Germline CDR1 is SGHAT and CDR2 is FQNNGV. CDR3 loop: CASSSQGASQPQHF. CDR3 coding DNA: TGTGCCAGCAGCTCCCAGGGGGCTAGTCAGCCCCAGCATTTT.

Many counts were recorded for this clonotype. The rearrangement joins TRBV24-1 to TRBJ2-7; D not certain. CDR1 and CDR2 from the germline V gene are KGHDR and SFDVKD. The CDR3 extends over 12 amino acids. V was pared by 8 bases and J by 3 bases, with 10 bases between. CDR3 sequence (DNA): TGTGCCACCATGGGGAAGGACTACGAGCAGTACTTC. The encoded protein is CATMGKDYEQYF.

This clonotype has just a few counts. V and J are TRBV29-1 and TRBJ2-7; TRBD2 matches at 7 bases. V gave up 7 bases and J gave up 3 bases; unmatched junction bases: 12. Germline lookup yields CDR1 SQVTM and CDR2 ANQGSEA. The CDR3 extends over 14 amino acids. The CDR3 protein is CSAAGGRDLYEQYF. In DNA form, the CDR3 reads TGCAGCGCCGCGGGCGGGAGAGATCTCTACGAGCAGTACTTC.

This clonotype was counted between two and nine times. The chain uses TRBV5-1 and TRBJ2-6, with no clear D. V lost 5 bases and J lost 0, with 9 bases in between. This CDR3 region has 15 residues. Germline CDR1 reads SGHRS; CDR2 reads YFSETQ. CDR3 sequence (DNA): TGCGCCAGCAGTCAACAGACCTCTGGGGCCAACGTCCTGACTTTC. As protein: CASSQQTSGANVLTF. The variable domain in full, with the rest retrieved from reference TRBV5-1 and TRBJ2-6, is KAGVTQTPRYLIKTRGQQVTLSCSPISGHRSVSWYQQTPGQGLQFLFEYFSETQRNKGNFPGRFSGRQFSNSRSEMNVSTLELGDSALYLCASSQQTSGANVLTFGAGSRLTVL.

The chain joins TRBV18 to TRBJ1-1; no clear D. The ends were cut back, 3 bases at V and 3 bases at J, with 8 bases in the middle. The germline CDR1 and CDR2 sequences are KGHSH and LQKENI. The CDR3 is 13 residues long. This CDR3 reads CASSPAGYTEAFF. The CDR3 DNA follows: TGTGCCAGCTCACCTGCGGGTTACACTGAAGCTTTCTTT. Full variable domain (outside the CDR3, taken from reference TRBV18 and TRBJ1-1): NAGVMQNPRHLVRRRGQEARLRCSPMKGHSHVYWYRQLPEEGLKFMVYLQKENIIDESGMPKERFSAEFPKEGPSILRIQQVVRGDSAAYFCASSPAGYTEAFFGQGTRLTVV.

The table lists this clonotype with many counts. The CDR3 loop is CASSLTSGSNTGELFF. The DNA of the CDR3 is TGCGCCAGCAGCCTCACTAGCGGGTCGAACACCGGGGAGCTGTTTTTT. The chain employs TRBV5-1 and TRBJ2-2; 9 bases map to TRBD2. This CDR3 comprises 16 residues. The germline gives CDR1 SGHRS, CDR2 YFSETQ. V lost 4 bases to trimming and J lost 0 bases; unmatched junction nucleotides: 4.

J is TRBJ1-2 and V is TRBV3-1, with 7 bases identical to TRBD1. Germline V gene lookup returns CDR1 LGHDT and CDR2 YNNKEL (reference sequence). V shed 4 bases and J 8 bases; nucleotides not matched to a gene: 7. The CDR3 totals 13 residues. CDR3 coding DNA: TGTGCCAGCAGCCCTAGGGGGCCGGAAGGCTACACCTTC. Encoded protein: CASSPRGPEGYTF. The full variable domain, with the rest looked up from reference TRBV3-1 and TRBJ1-2, is DTAVSQTPKYLVTQMGNDKSIKCEQNLGHDTMYWYKQDSKKFLKIMFSYNNKELIINETVPNRFSPKSPDKAHLNLHINSLELGDSAVYFCASSPRGPEGYTFGSGTRLTVV.

This clonotype came up a few times. The genes are TRBV29-1 and TRBJ2-5; either TRBD1 or TRBD2 may supply D (5 bases each). The CDR3 sequence is 14 residues long. V gave up 5 bases and J gave up 5 bases, with 18 bases separating them. From germline, CDR1 is SQVTM and CDR2 ANQGSEA. In nucleotides, the CDR3 is TGCAGCGTTCGTCCCCGGGACGTCGGCGAGACCCAGTACTTC. Amino acids: CSVRPRDVGETQYF.

This rearrangement joins TRBV20-1 to TRBJ2-5; D is uncertain. V lost 5 bases and J lost 0, with 4 bases in between. Germline values: CDR1 DFQATT, CDR2 SNEGSKA (reference sequence). This CDR3 spans 11 amino acids. The DNA of the CDR3 is TGCAGTGCTGAGGACCAAGAGACCCAGTACTTC. This gives the protein CSAEDQETQYF.

This clonotype was seen a few times. The chain is built from TRBV6-1 and TRBJ2-1, with TRBD2 matching over 12 bases. V shed 7 bases and J 5 bases; nucleotides not matched to a gene: 6. Germline V CDR1 and CDR2: MNHNS, SASEGT. The CDR3 extends over 15 amino acids. CDR3 nucleotides: TGTGCCAGCACCGCGACTAGCGGGAGTAACAATGAGCAGTTCTTC. Protein: CASTATSGSNNEQFF.

J is TRBJ1-1 and V is TRBV20-1; D unresolved. The CDR3 sequence is 15 residues long. The ends were cut back, 3 bases at V and 0 bases at J, with 14 bases in the middle. Germline-derived CDR1 and CDR2 are DFQATT and SNEGSKA (reference sequence). Written as DNA, the CDR3 is TGCAGTGCTAGGCAGATTGAGGTGTTGAACACTGAAGCTTTCTTT. This encodes CSARQIEVLNTEAFF.